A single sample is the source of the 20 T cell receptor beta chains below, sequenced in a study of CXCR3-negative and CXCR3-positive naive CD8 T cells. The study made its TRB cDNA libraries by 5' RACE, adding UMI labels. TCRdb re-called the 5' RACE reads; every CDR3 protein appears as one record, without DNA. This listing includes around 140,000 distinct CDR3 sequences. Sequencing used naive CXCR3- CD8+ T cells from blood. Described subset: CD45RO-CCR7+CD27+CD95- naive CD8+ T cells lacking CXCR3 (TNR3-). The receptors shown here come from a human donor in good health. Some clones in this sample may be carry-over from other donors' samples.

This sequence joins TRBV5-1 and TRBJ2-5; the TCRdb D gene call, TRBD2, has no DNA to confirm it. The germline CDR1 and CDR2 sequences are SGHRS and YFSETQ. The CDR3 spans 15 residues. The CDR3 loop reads CASSPSGPGGETQYF.

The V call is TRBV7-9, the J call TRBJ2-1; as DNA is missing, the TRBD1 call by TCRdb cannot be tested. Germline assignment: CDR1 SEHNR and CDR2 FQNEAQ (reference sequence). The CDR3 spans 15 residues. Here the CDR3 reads CASNPGGHSYNEQFF.

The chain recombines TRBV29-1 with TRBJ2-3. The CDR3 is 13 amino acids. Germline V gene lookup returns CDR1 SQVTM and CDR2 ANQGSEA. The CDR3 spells CSVAASTSDTQYF.

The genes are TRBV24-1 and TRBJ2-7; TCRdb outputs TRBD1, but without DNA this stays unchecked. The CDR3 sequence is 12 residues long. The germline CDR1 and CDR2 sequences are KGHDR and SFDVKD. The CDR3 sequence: CATATGESEQYF.

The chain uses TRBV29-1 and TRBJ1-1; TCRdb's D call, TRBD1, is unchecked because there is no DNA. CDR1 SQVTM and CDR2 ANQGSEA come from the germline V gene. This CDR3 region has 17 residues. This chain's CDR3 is CSVEDLERWGLNTEDFF.

The chain's CDR3 is CSVLRRGAMTEEQYF. The J gene is TRBJ2-7, the V gene TRBV29-1; TCRdb calls TRBD1, which cannot be checked without DNA. From germline, CDR1 is SQVTM and CDR2 ANQGSEA. This CDR3 has 15 amino acids.

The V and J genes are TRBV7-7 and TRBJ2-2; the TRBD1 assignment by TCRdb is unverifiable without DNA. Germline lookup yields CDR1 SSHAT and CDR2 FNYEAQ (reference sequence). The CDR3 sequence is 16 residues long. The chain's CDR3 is CASSPREQGSYGELFF.

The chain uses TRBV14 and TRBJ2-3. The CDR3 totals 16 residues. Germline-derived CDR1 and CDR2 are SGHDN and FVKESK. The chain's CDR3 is CASSQESWTLTDTQYF.

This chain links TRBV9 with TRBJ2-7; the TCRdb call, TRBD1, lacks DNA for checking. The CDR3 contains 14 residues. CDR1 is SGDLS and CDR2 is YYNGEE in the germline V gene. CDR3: CASSVGPEDYEQYF.

The CDR3 reads CASSLEGNYGYTF. V is TRBV5-1 and J is TRBJ1-2; there is no DNA to check the TCRdb D call of TRBD1. Germline assignment: CDR1 SGHRS and CDR2 YFSETQ. The CDR3 is 13 residues long. The whole variable domain, remainder taken from reference TRBV5-1 and TRBJ1-2, is KAGVTQTPRYLIKTRGQQVTLSCSPISGHRSVSWYQQTPGQGLQFLFEYFSETQRNKGNFPGRFSGRQFSNSRSEMNVSTLELGDSALYLCASSLEGNYGYTFGSGTRLTVV.

CDR3 residues: CSASDFQDTRIAQYF. The genes are TRBV20-1 and TRBJ2-5. The CDR3 consists of 15 residues. Germline CDR1 reads DFQATT; CDR2 reads SNEGSKA (reference sequence).

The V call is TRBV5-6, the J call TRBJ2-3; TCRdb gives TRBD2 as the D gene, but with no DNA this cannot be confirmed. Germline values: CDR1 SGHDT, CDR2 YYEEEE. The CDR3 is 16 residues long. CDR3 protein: CASSLEAGGSTDTQYF.

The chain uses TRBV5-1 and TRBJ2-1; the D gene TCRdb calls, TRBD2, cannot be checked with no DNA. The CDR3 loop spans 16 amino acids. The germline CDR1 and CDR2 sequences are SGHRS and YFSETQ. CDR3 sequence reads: CASSLASGGRFHEQFF.

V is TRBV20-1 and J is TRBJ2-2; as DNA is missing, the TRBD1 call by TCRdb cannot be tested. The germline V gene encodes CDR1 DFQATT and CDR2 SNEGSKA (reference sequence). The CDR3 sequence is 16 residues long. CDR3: CSARDPDRGRPGELFF.

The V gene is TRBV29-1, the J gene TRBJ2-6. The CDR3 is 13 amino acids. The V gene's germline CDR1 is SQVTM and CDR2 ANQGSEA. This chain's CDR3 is CSVERAGANVLTF.

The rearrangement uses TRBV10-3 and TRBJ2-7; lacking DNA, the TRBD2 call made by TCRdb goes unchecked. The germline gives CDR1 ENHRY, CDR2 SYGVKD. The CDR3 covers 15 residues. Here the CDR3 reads CAISELASGAYEQYF.

CDR3 loop: CASSFSGETETQYF. The genes are TRBV5-1 and TRBJ2-5; TCRdb designates TRBD2, a call that cannot be tested without DNA. The CDR3 consists of 14 residues. Germline V lookup: CDR1 SGHRS, CDR2 YFSETQ.

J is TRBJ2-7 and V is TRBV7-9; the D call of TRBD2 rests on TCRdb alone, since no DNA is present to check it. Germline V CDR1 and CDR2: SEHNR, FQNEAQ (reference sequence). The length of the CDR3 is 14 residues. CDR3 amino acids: CASSYGTAVYEQYF.

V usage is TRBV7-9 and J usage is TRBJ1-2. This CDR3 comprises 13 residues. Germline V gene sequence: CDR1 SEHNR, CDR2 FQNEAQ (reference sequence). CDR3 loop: CASSLQPIYGYTF.

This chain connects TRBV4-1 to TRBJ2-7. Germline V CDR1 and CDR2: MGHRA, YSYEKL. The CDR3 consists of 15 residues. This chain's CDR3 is CASSQDEAASYEQYF.